This T cell receptor (beta chain) was found in a study of graft-versus-host responses after intestinal transplantation (TCRdb year 2021). Background for the entire study: The transplants that recipients received were multivisceral, liver-intestinal, or isolated intestinal. All recipients received anti-thymocyte globulin induction followed by maintenance tacrolimus and steroids for about three years. After intestinal transplantation, graft-versus-host and host-versus-graft alloreactive T cell clones in the graft, circulation and bone marrow were tracked using bulk TCR-beta CDR3 sequencing. To identify alloreactive clones, pre-transplant mixed lymphocyte reaction products were sequenced and then compared with unstimulated pre-transplant donor and recipient T cells. The cohort enrolled about two dozen intestinal transplant recipients, one of whom was a retransplant, and a few patients without pretransplant specimens were excluded. Donor T cell macrochimerism was defined as a peak of at least 4% donor T cells among recipient peripheral blood mononuclear cells. Rather than being sequenced by the commercial service, samples from three later patients were sequenced in-house on an Illumina MiSeq and processed with MiXCR. Paper-wide results and their limitations: Peak levels of circulating GvH clones were associated with declines in HvG clones early after transplant. GvH clones turned up in recipient bone marrow, with some appearing earlier in ileal mucosa or blood, a pattern consistent with an intestinal mucosal origin. The relatively low number and heterogeneity of intestinal transplant patients limited the conclusions. In the allografts of patients with donor T cell macrochimerism, GvH to HvG T cell clonal ratios were high.

Turning to this clone: Its antigen specificity is not known. Base qualities are missing; no much larger clone stands one base away.

CDR1 ENHRY and CDR2 SYGVKD were looked up in the germline V gene. The CDR3 covers 15 residues, taking in both the cysteine and the phenylalanine. The entry retains the CDR3 DNA only, 45 bases that are in frame from base 1. After removal of 7 bases from V and 1 base from J, the junction retains 6 bases not matched to a gene. Blood samples were collected up to 4 times in the first month after transplant and then at least monthly when available. The library was produced with the immunoSEQ multiplex PCR assay. Adaptive Biotechnologies carried out high-throughput TCR-beta CDR3 sequencing of genomic DNA for most patients. The study's processing was this. TCR sequencing data for approximately 19 patients were retrieved from Adaptive's ImmunoSEQ software; three other patients were processed with MiXCR and VDJtools. CDR3 nucleotide sequences shared between donor and recipient were removed because their origin could not be assigned. To count as alloreactive, a clone needed at least 2-fold expansion over unstimulated cells and a minimum CFSE-low frequency of 0.002% (template counts) or 0.001% (read counts). A clone was considered mappable if detected in the sequenced pre-transplant spleen, lymph node, or MLR CFSE-low populations of the donor or recipient. The cumulative frequency of alloreactive clones was calculated as a percentage of all sequences, weighted by copy number. TCRdb's version of the immuneACCESS table is confined to in-frame rearrangements and falls short of the full clone set. An unresolved V gene accounts for under half of the shortfall where checked; the remainder is of unknown origin. That table is the source of V, J and clone size, and D and trimming were worked out from the DNA. The sample table holds about 98,000 clones, of which more than 70% were seen once. The ten largest clones capture over 1.3% of the sample.

The origin of this receptor is a human patient who received an intestinal transplant, so some T cells may come from the graft donor. The rearrangement joined TRBV10-3 to TRBJ2-3, and 9 junctional nucleotides match TRBD1. Sequenced material: PBMCs, taken 255 days after intestinal transplant. The DNA reads TGTGCCATCAACCCAAGGACAGGGGGCACAGATACGCAGTATTTT. Its product reads: CAINPRTGGTDTQYF.